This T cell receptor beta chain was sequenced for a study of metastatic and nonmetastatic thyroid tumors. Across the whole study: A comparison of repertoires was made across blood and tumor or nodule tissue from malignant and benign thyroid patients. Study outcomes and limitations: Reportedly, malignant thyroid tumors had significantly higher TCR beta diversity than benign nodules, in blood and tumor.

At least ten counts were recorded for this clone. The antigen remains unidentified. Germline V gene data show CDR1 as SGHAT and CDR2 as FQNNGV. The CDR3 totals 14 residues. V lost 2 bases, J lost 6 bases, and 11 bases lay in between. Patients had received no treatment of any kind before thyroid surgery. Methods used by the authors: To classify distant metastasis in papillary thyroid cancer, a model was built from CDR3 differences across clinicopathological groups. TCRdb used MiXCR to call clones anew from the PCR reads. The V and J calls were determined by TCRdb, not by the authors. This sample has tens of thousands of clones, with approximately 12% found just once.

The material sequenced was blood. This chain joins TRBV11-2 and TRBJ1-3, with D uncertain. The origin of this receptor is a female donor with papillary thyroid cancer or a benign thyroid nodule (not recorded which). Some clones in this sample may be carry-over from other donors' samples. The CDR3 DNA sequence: TGTGCCAGCAGCTTATCGGGCCCGAAAAACACCATATATTTT. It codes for CASSLSGPKNTIYF. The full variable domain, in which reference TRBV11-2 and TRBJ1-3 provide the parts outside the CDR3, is EAGVAQSPRYKIIEKRQSVAFWCNPISGHATLYWYQQILGQGPKLLIQFQNNGVVDDSQLPKDRFSAERLKGVDSTLKIQPAKLEDSAVYLCASSLSGPKNTIYFGEGSWLTVV.